The entry below describes one T cell receptor (beta chain). The data are from a study of T cell changes during pregnancy in multiple sclerosis. V lost 3 bases to trimming and J lost 8 bases; unmatched junction nucleotides: 13. The CDR3 is 18 amino acids. The V gene's germline CDR1 is LGHNA and CDR2 YSLEER. Profiled with immunoSEQ multiplex PCR; TCRdb holds only in-frame clones, not every one. The table includes 60,000 to 70,000 clones, around 91% detected once. The specimen was peripheral blood, collected after pregnancy. The chain couples TRBV4-3 to TRBJ2-1; 13 bases agree with TRBD2. The origin of this receptor is a female donor in good health, enrolled as a control in a pregnancy study. The CDR3 nucleotides read TGCGCCAGCAGCCAGCAACTAGCGGGGGGGTCCGTTTCGCATGAGCAGTTCTTC. As protein: CASSQQLAGGSVSHEQFF.